This TCR beta chain stems from a study of cytomegalovirus exposure and HLA in healthy donors. Germline V lookup: CDR1 KGHSH, CDR2 LQKENI. CDR3 length: 15 amino acids. V was shortened by 4 bases and J by 5 bases, with 16 bases between the two germline ends. Primers included in the PCR were 60 Vbeta and 13 Jbeta primers. Sequencing used immunoSEQ multiplex PCR; TCRdb keeps in-frame clones, though not all of them. The top ten hold 2.5% of the sample, which has roughly 100,000 clones, approximately 71% seen once. Concerning this clone: Its antigen is unidentified.

Findings and limits, study-wide: Many donors carried some public TCRs, although rarity characterized most TCR sequences.

This TCR came from a man in his forties or fifties in good health and CMV-seronegative. The genes are TRBV18 and TRBJ2-3; maybe TRBD1 (6 bases). Sequenced sample: PBMCs. The CDR3 region is CASSLQGTGIDTQYF. The CDR3 region has the DNA TGTGCCAGCTCACTACAGGGCACAGGAATAGATACGCAGTATTTT.